These T cell receptor beta chains were read from a single sample in a study of T cells in Graves' hyperthyroidism and ophthalmopathy. TCRdb passed the multiplex PCR reads through MiXCR, listing each CDR3 protein once. The table records roughly 400,000 distinct CDR3 sequences, approximately 25% of them present only once. Sequenced input: blood. All receptors derive from a man aged 50-59 years with Graves' hyperthyroidism. Each CDR3 is given with its conserved first and last residue. D genes are given only for firm matches. Rows give clone size only sometimes, using once, few, many, or a class for an expanded clone.

cdr3_aa cdr3_nt d_call clone_size j_call v_call
CASSLDYAASSMWSDEQFF TGTGCCAGCAGTTTAGACTATGCCGCTAGCTCCATGTGGAGTGATGAGCAGTTCTTC NA many TRBJ2-1 TRBV28
CASSHLGYENEQYF TGTGCCAGCAGCCATTTGGGTTACGAGAACGAGCAGTACTTC NA NA TRBJ2-7 TRBV3-1
CASSSGLSSYNGQFF TGTGCCAGCAGTTCAGGTCTTAGCTCCTACAATGGGCAGTTCTTC NA NA TRBJ2-1 TRBV27
CASRRTGGEKTQYF TGTGCCAGCAGAAGAACAGGGGGCGAGAAGACCCAGTACTTC TRBD1 NA TRBJ2-5 TRBV12-3/TRBV12-4
CASSSPGLEGETQYF TGTGCCAGCAGTTCCCCGGGACTAGAGGGGGAGACCCAGTACTTC TRBD2 many TRBJ2-5 TRBV27
CASSEGQDSSYEQYF TGTGCCAGCAGTGAGGGACAGGACAGCTCCTACGAGCAGTACTTC TRBD1 NA TRBJ2-7 TRBV2
CASSPGSGTTTADTQYF TGTGCCAGCAGCCCCGGGAGCGGGACGACTACTGCAGATACGCAGTATTTT TRBD2 NA TRBJ2-3 TRBV7-9
CASRGLAGAPNTGELFF TGTGCCAGCAGAGGGCTAGCGGGAGCCCCGAACACCGGGGAGCTGTTTTTT TRBD2 many TRBJ2-2 TRBV6-1
CAWSVATDTQYF TGTGCCTGGAGTGTAGCTACAGATACGCAGTATTTT NA NA TRBJ2-3 TRBV30
CASSQEGRNTEAFF TGTGCCAGCAGCCAAGAAGGCCGGAACACTGAAGCTTTCTTT NA NA TRBJ1-1 TRBV3-1
CAWSGTNNEQYF TGTGCCTGGAGTGGGACGAATAATGAGCAGTACTTC NA NA TRBJ2-7 TRBV30
CASSRTSGIYYEQYF TGCGCCAGCAGCCGGACTAGCGGGATCTACTACGAGCAGTACTTC TRBD2 NA TRBJ2-7 TRBV5-1
CASSTVPGLAGTDTQYF TGTGCCAGCAGCACAGTACCCGGACTAGCGGGAACAGATACGCAGTATTTT TRBD2 few TRBJ2-3 TRBV7-3
CASSYGGNSYEQYF TGTGCCAGCAGTTACGGTGGCAACTCCTACGAGCAGTACTTC NA few TRBJ2-7 TRBV6-2/TRBV6-3
CASSLRTSGSNNEQFF TGTGCCAGCAGCCTCCGGACTAGCGGGAGCAACAATGAGCAGTTCTTC TRBD2 many TRBJ2-1 TRBV7-8
CASSIGTSGRHEQFF TGTGCCAGTAGTATTGGGACTAGCGGGAGGCATGAGCAGTTCTTC TRBD2 few TRBJ2-1 TRBV19
CASGRTSYEQYF TGTGCCAGCGGACGGACGTCCTACGAGCAGTACTTC NA few TRBJ2-7 TRBV12-3/TRBV12-4
CSVELDRGGDEQFF TGCAGCGTTGAATTAGACAGGGGAGGCGACGAGCAGTTCTTC TRBD1 NA TRBJ2-1 TRBV29-1
CASSPRTSGSGKVDEQFF TGCGCCAGCAGCCCCCGAACTAGCGGGAGTGGTAAGGTCGATGAGCAGTTCTTC TRBD2 NA TRBJ2-1 TRBV4-1
CASRQTGLGTDTQYF TGTGCCAGTAGGCAAACAGGGCTTGGCACAGATACGCAGTATTTT NA few TRBJ2-3 TRBV19
CASTTFQGGETQYF TGTGCCAGCACCACCTTTCAGGGTGGAGAGACCCAGTACTTC NA few TRBJ2-5 TRBV12-3/TRBV12-4
CASRGLGVQDYEQYF TGTGCCAGCAGAGGTTTAGGGGTGCAGGACTACGAGCAGTACTTC NA few TRBJ2-7 TRBV28
CASSSGLSSYNEQFF TGTGCCAGCAGTTCAGGTCTTAGCTCCTACAATGAGCAGTTCTTC NA few TRBJ2-1 TRBV27
CASTRFATNEKLFF TGTGCCAGCACACGGTTTGCAACTAATGAAAAACTGTTTTTT NA NA TRBJ1-4 TRBV2
CASSLADASTDTQYF TGTGCCAGCAGTTTAGCTGACGCGAGCACAGATACGCAGTATTTT NA few TRBJ2-3 TRBV12-3/TRBV12-4
CASSLGLTSGKYNEQFF TGTGCCAGCAGCTTAGGTCTGACTAGCGGGAAATACAATGAGCAGTTCTTC TRBD2 NA TRBJ2-1 TRBV7-3
CASSPTRLAGHQETQYF TGTGCCAGCAGTCCAACAAGACTAGCGGGTCACCAAGAGACCCAGTACTTC TRBD2 many TRBJ2-5 TRBV28
CASRIRREADTQYF TGTGCCAGTAGGATCCGGCGGGAGGCAGATACGCAGTATTTT TRBD2 NA TRBJ2-3 TRBV6-5
CASSSSWLADQETQYF TGTGCCAGCAGCTCGAGTTGGCTAGCGGACCAAGAGACCCAGTACTTC TRBD2 many TRBJ2-5 TRBV7-2
CASSLEGGSLAGELFF TGTGCCAGCAGTTTAGAGGGGGGAAGTCTGGCGGGGGAGCTGTTTTTT NA few TRBJ2-2 TRBV28
CASSQTHPQETQYF TGTGCCAGTAGTCAGACACACCCTCAAGAGACCCAGTACTTC NA once TRBJ2-5 TRBV11-2
CASSQTTFGYTF TGTGCCAGCAGCCAAACTACTTTTGGCTACACCTTC NA NA TRBJ1-2 TRBV3-1
CASSQPEGGDTQYF TGTGCCAGCAGCCAACCGGAGGGTGGCGATACGCAGTATTTT NA few TRBJ2-3 TRBV11-2
CASSVVQGIQETQYF TGTGCCAGCAGTGTTGTACAGGGGATACAAGAGACCCAGTACTTC TRBD1 many TRBJ2-5 TRBV2
CASSQVFGPGELFF TGCGCCAGCAGCCAAGTATTCGGGCCCGGGGAGCTGTTTTTT NA NA TRBJ2-2 TRBV4-1
CASSLVGRGQETQYF TGTGCCAGCAGCTTAGTCGGCAGGGGGCAGGAGACCCAGTACTTC TRBD1 many TRBJ2-5 TRBV7-9
CATSDNSGSGYNEQFF TGTGCCACCAGTGATAACAGCGGGAGTGGATACAATGAGCAGTTCTTC TRBD2 NA TRBJ2-1 TRBV24-1
CASSLFKLDTQYF TGTGCCAGCAGTTTGTTTAAGTTGGATACGCAGTATTTT NA few TRBJ2-3 TRBV12-3/TRBV12-4
CASSLDVTGELFF TGTGCCAGCAGCTTAGATGTGACCGGGGAGCTGTTTTTT NA NA TRBJ2-2 TRBV11-3
CASSLRGGLGEKLFF TGTGCCAGCAGTTTGCGGGGAGGGCTGGGTGAAAAACTGTTTTTT NA NA TRBJ1-4 TRBV12-3/TRBV12-4
CASGYNGGDTEAFF TGTGCCAGCGGTTACAACGGAGGAGACACTGAAGCTTTCTTT NA few TRBJ1-1 TRBV6-5
CASSEGQGIATNEKLFF TGTGCCAGCAGTGAGGGACAGGGGATAGCAACTAATGAAAAACTGTTTTTT TRBD1 NA TRBJ1-4 TRBV6-1
CASSLVAGELFF TGTGCCAGCAGTTTAGTGGCCGGGGAGCTGTTTTTT NA many TRBJ2-2 TRBV28
CASSWRDRSPEAFF TGTGCCAGCAGCTGGAGGGACAGATCCCCCGAAGCTTTCTTT TRBD1 NA TRBJ1-1 TRBV3-1
CASSEEHGGELFF TGTGCCAGCAGTGAAGAACACGGCGGGGAGCTGTTTTTT NA NA TRBJ2-2 TRBV6-1
CASSQQPPGHMNTEAFF TGTGCCAGCAGCCAGCAGCCCCCGGGACACATGAACACTGAAGCTTTCTTT NA few TRBJ1-1 TRBV3-1
CAWRRPGVGYEQFF TGTGCCTGGAGAAGACCAGGGGTCGGCTACGAGCAGTTCTTC NA NA TRBJ2-1 TRBV30
CAYRSSYNSPLHF TGTGCCTACAGAAGCTCCTATAATTCACCCCTCCACTTT NA NA TRBJ1-6 TRBV30